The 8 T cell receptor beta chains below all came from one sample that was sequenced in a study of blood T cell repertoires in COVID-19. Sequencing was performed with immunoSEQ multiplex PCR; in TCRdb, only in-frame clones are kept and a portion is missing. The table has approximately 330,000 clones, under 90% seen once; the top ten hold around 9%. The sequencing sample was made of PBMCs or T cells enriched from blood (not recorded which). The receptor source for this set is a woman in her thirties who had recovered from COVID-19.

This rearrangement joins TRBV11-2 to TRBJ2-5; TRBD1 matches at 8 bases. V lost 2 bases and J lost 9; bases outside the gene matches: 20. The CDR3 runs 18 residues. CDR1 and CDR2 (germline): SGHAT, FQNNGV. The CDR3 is CASSLHIPTGVTSVAQYF. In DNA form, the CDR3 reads TGTGCCAGCAGCTTACATATTCCGACAGGGGTAACGTCTGTGGCCCAGTACTTC.

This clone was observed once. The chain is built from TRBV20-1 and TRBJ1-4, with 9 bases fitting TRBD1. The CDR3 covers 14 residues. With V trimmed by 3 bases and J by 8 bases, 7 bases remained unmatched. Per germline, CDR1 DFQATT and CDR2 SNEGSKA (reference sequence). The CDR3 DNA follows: TGCAGTGCTAGTTTTGACAGGGGGTCAGAAAAACTGTTTTTT. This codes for CSASFDRGSEKLFF.

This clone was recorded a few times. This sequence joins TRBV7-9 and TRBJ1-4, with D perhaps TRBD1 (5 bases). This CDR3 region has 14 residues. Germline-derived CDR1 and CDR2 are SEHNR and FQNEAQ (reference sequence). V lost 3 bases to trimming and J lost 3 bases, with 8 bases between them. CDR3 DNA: TGTGCCAGCAGCTTGGGAGGGGCTAATGAAAAACTGTTTTTT. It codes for CASSLGGANEKLFF.

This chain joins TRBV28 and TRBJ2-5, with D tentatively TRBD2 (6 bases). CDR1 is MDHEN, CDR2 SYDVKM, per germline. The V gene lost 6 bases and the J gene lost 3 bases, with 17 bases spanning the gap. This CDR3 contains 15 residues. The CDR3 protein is CASRSAGQGEETQYF. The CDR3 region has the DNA TGTGCCAGCAGGTCGGCGGGGCAGGGTGAAGAGACCCAGTACTTC. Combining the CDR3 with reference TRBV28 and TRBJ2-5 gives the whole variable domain DVKVTQSSRYLVKRTGEKVFLECVQDMDHENMFWYRQDPGLGLRLIYFSYDVKMKEKGDIPEGYSVSREKKERFSLILESASTNQTSMYLCASRSAGQGEETQYFGPGTRLLVL.

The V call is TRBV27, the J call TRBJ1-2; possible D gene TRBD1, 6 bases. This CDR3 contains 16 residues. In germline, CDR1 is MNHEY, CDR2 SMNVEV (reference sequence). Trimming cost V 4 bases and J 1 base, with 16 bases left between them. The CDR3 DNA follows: TGTGCCAGCAGTTCCCACCGGACAGTTAATAACTATGGCTACACCTTC. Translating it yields CASSSHRTVNNYGYTF.

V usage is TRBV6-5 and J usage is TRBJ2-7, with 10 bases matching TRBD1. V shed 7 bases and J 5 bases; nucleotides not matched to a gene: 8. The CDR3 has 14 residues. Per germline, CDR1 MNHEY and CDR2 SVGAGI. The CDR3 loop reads CASTMGQGTHEQYF. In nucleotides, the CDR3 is TGTGCCAGCACCATGGGACAGGGGACCCACGAGCAGTACTTC.

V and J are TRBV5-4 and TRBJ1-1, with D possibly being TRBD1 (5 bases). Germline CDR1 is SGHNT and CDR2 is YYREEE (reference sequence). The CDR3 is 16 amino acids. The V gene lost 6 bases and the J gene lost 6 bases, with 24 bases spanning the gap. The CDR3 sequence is CASNDVSIRGGPEAFF. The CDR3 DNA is TGTGCCAGCAATGACGTTTCTATCCGGGGGGGTCCTGAAGCTTTCTTT. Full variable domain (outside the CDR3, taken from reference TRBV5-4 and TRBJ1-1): ETGVTQSPTHLIKTRGQQVTLRCSSQSGHNTVSWYQQALGQGPQFIFQYYREEENGRGNFPPRFSGLQFPNYSSELNVNALELDDSALYLCASNDVSIRGGPEAFFGQGTRLTVV.

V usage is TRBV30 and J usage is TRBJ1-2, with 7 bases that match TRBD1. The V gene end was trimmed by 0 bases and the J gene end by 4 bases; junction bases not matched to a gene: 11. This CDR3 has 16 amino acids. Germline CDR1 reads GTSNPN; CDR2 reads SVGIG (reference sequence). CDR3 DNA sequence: TGTGCCTGGAGTGTACTAGGTCACAGGGGAGGCTATGGCTACACCTTC. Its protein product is CAWSVLGHRGGYGYTF.